A selection of T cell receptor beta chains follows, all from one sample in a study of T-cell reconstitution after alpha-beta-depleted transplantation in children. TCRdb redid the calling of the PCR reads with MiXCR, one entry per CDR3 protein. Of about 610,000 distinct CDR3 sequences listed, approximately 10% are singletons. The material sequenced was PBMCs from the stem cell graft donor, taken from the stem cell graft. The receptor set was obtained from a human donor who donated a stem cell graft to a child with acute myeloid leukemia. The CDR3 runs from the conserved cysteine through the conserved F or W. The D gene is left open where the match is weak. The listing skips clone size in some rows; elsewhere it reads once, few, many or a size class.

TRBJ2-1	.	TRBV6-5	15	TRBD2	CASSYAGGTYNEQFF	TGTGCCAGCAGTTATGCGGGAGGCACCTACAATGAGCAGTTCTTC
TRBJ2-1	.	TRBV5-1	15	.	CASSLAGARNNEQFF	TGCGCCAGCAGCTTGGCCGGGGCGCGCAACAATGAGCAGTTCTTC
TRBJ2-1	.	TRBV27	14	TRBD2	CASNVAGAYNEQFF	TGTGCCAGCAATGTAGCGGGAGCCTACAATGAGCAGTTCTTC
TRBJ2-1	.	TRBV29-1	14	TRBD2	CSVVELAGENEQFF	TGCAGCGTCGTAGAACTAGCGGGAGAGAATGAGCAGTTCTTC
TRBJ2-1	.	TRBV15	15	TRBD2	CATSRELAGGGEQFF	TGTGCCACCAGCAGAGAACTAGCGGGAGGGGGTGAGCAGTTCTTC
TRBJ2-7	.	TRBV27	13	.	CASSGGGVYEQYF	TGTGCCAGCTCCGGCGGAGGGGTCTACGAGCAGTACTTC
TRBJ2-1	.	TRBV10-3	14	.	CAIREGTESNEQFF	TGTGCCATCCGCGAAGGTACCGAATCGAATGAGCAGTTCTTC
TRBJ1-2	many	TRBV12-3/TRBV12-4	14	.	CASSLDTVNYGYTF	TGTGCCAGCAGTTTAGATACCGTTAACTATGGCTACACCTTC
TRBJ2-3	few	TRBV29-1	14	TRBD2	CSARAGGVTDTQYF	TGCAGCGCTAGAGCGGGAGGTGTGACAGATACGCAGTATTTT
TRBJ2-2	few	TRBV4-3	15	.	CASSQDHLGTGELFF	TGCGCCAGCAGCCAAGATCATCTGGGCACCGGGGAGCTGTTTTTT
TRBJ1-2	few	TRBV9	13	.	CASSPTPSYGYTF	TGTGCCAGCAGCCCTACTCCGTCCTATGGCTACACCTTC
TRBJ2-1	few	TRBV7-2	13	.	CASSPPASNEQFF	TGTGCCAGCAGCCCGCCGGCTAGCAATGAGCAGTTCTTC
TRBJ2-5	.	TRBV10-3	16	TRBD2	CAISESAGGGSETQYF	TGTGCCATCAGTGAGTCAGCGGGAGGAGGGTCAGAGACCCAGTACTTC
TRBJ2-3	.	TRBV18	14	.	CASSPRASTDTQYF	TGTGCCAGCTCACCACGCGCTAGCACAGATACGCAGTATTTT
TRBJ1-2	many	TRBV29-1	12	.	CSVAQGLSGYTF	TGCAGCGTTGCACAGGGTCTAAGCGGCTACACCTTC
TRBJ2-3	many	TRBV28	12	.	CASSADVDTQYF	TGTGCCAGCAGTGCGGATGTGGATACGCAGTATTTT
TRBJ1-1	many	TRBV5-1	13	.	CASSLTATAEAFF	TGCGCCAGCAGCTTGACGGCCACCGCGGAAGCTTTCTTT
TRBJ2-1	.	TRBV5-1	16	.	CASSLEGLLTYNEQFF	TGCGCCAGCAGCTTGGAAGGCCTTCTCACCTACAATGAGCAGTTCTTC
TRBJ2-1	.	TRBV12-3/TRBV12-4	16	TRBD1	CASRPRTGGLYNEQFF	TGTGCCAGCAGACCAAGGACAGGGGGGCTCTACAATGAGCAGTTCTTC
TRBJ2-7	few	TRBV7-2	15	.	CASSQTGEGAYEQYF	TGTGCCAGCAGCCAGACAGGGGAGGGGGCCTACGAGCAGTACTTC
TRBJ2-7	.	TRBV29-1	14	.	CSVEEAGQAYEQYF	TGCAGCGTTGAAGAGGCGGGCCAGGCCTACGAGCAGTACTTC
TRBJ2-1	few	TRBV7-3	21	TRBD2	CASSLMSASGHFSSSYNEQFF	TGTGCCAGCAGCTTAATGTCGGCTAGCGGTCACTTTTCTAGCTCCTACAATGAGCAGTTCTTC
TRBJ2-1	many	TRBV29-1	13	TRBD2	CSVGRESYNEQFF	TGCAGCGTGGGGCGGGAGTCCTACAATGAGCAGTTCTTC
TRBJ1-1	few	TRBV28	14	.	CASSLNRGWTEAFF	TGTGCCAGCAGTTTAAATAGGGGCTGGACTGAAGCTTTCTTT
TRBJ2-7	.	TRBV4-3	15	TRBD2	CASSQGLAHSYEQYF	TGCGCCAGCAGCCAAGGACTAGCGCACTCCTACGAGCAGTACTTC
TRBJ2-2	many	TRBV4-3	14	.	CASSHLKNTGELFF	TGCGCCAGCAGCCACCTTAAGAACACCGGGGAGCTGTTTTTT
TRBJ2-1	few	TRBV11-2	16	.	CASSLVAGPSYNEQFF	TGTGCCAGCAGCCTAGTCGCTGGGCCTTCCTACAATGAGCAGTTCTTC
TRBJ1-3	.	TRBV7-2	15	.	CASSLEKGLGNTIYF	TGTGCCAGCAGCTTAGAAAAGGGCCTTGGAAACACCATATATTTT
TRBJ2-3	.	TRBV25-1	14	.	CASRDWGRTDTQYF	TGTGCCAGCAGGGATTGGGGGAGAACAGATACGCAGTATTTT
TRBJ2-4	few	TRBV5-6	16	.	CASSSLFREGKNIQYF	TGTGCCAGCAGCTCCCTGTTCAGGGAAGGGAAAAACATTCAGTACTTC
TRBJ2-1	once	TRBV5-1	14	.	CASSREANLNEQFF	TGCGCCAGCAGCAGGGAGGCAAACCTTAATGAGCAGTTCTTC
TRBJ2-7	.	TRBV18	12	.	CASSPTLGEQYF	TGTGCCAGCTCACCTACTCTCGGGGAGCAGTACTTC
TRBJ2-3	many	TRBV20-1	17	TRBD2	CSARDFLAGGRADTQYF	TGCAGTGCTAGAGATTTCTTGGCGGGAGGGCGAGCAGATACGCAGTATTTT
TRBJ2-5	.	TRBV7-2	13	.	CASTRPPQETQYF	TGTGCCAGCACCCGCCCCCCGCAAGAGACCCAGTACTTC
TRBJ2-3	many	TRBV28	15	.	CASNRQGQGADTQYF	TGTGCCAGCAACCGCCAGGGGCAGGGAGCAGATACGCAGTATTTT
TRBJ2-1	.	TRBV12-3/TRBV12-4	16	TRBD2	CASTGGSGGSYNEQFF	TGTGCCAGCACCGGGGGTAGCGGGGGCTCCTACAATGAGCAGTTCTTC
TRBJ2-1	.	TRBV12-3/TRBV12-4	16	.	CASSLMTPGRSNEQFF	TGTGCCAGCAGTTTAATGACGCCCGGGCGTAGCAATGAGCAGTTCTTC
TRBJ2-3	many	TRBV28	14	TRBD2	CASSRGLAGYTQYF	TGTGCCAGCAGTCGGGGACTAGCGGGCTATACGCAGTATTTT
TRBJ1-6	few	TRBV16	15	.	CASSQFGTQNSPLHF	TGTGCCAGCAGCCAATTTGGGACACAGAACTCACCCCTCCACTTT
TRBJ2-1	many	TRBV14	15	.	CASSPTGTTYNEQFF	TGTGCCAGCAGCCCCACCGGGACAACCTACAATGAGCAGTTCTTC
TRBJ1-1	few	TRBV20-1	14	.	CRPHEGHRLTEAFF	TGCAGACCACATGAGGGCCATCGGCTTACTGAAGCTTTCTTT
TRBJ2-3	few	TRBV28	16	.	CASSRLGSGSTDTQYF	TGTGCCAGCAGCCGACTTGGAAGCGGAAGCACAGATACGCAGTATTTT
TRBJ2-3	many	TRBV30	15	.	CAWTLGLRKTDTQYF	TGTGCCTGGACCCTGGGGCTCCGGAAAACAGATACGCAGTATTTT